This T cell receptor beta chain derives from a study of cytomegalovirus exposure and HLA in healthy donors. Study-wide context: In a later analysis, it was reported that the roughly 120 validation repertoires had been produced on the same platform as the 500 to 750 repertoires belonging to the first cohort. Study-level results: Researchers catalogued approximately 170 TCR beta chains as cytomegalovirus-associated.

The donors were part of the roughly 110-subject validation cohort, which stood apart from the 666-subject first cohort. V was trimmed by 4 bases and J by 0 bases, leaving 13 bases between them. The germline V gene encodes CDR1 SGHNT and CDR2 YYREEE (reference sequence). The CDR3 has 16 amino acids. TCRdb's copy holds only in-frame clones and misses some; the assay was immunoSEQ multiplex PCR. This table holds approximately 160,000 clones, around 82% found once. On this clone: Its antigen is not known.

The chain employs TRBV5-4 and TRBJ1-4; no clear D gene. This clonotype was sampled from a man between 25 and 39 years old in good health and CMV-seropositive. Material: PBMCs. DNA for the CDR3: TGTGCCAGCAGCCTACACCCAGGATCAACTAATGAAAAACTGTTTTTT. Encoded protein: CASSLHPGSTNEKLFF. Drawing the rest from reference TRBV5-4 and TRBJ1-4, the complete variable domain is ETGVTQSPTHLIKTRGQQVTLRCSSQSGHNTVSWYQQALGQGPQFIFQYYREEENGRGNFPPRFSGLQFPNYSSELNVNALELDDSALYLCASSLHPGSTNEKLFFGSGTQLSVL.